This paragraph reports one T cell receptor (beta chain). Its recognized antigen is unknown. Base qualities are not at hand, and no much larger clone is one base apart. The CDR3 runs 14 residues from the cysteine to the phenylalanine. Solely the CDR3 DNA is kept, with 42 bases framed from the first base. V is cut back by 4 bases and J by 1 base, with 2 bases in the junction unmatched. CDR1 and CDR2, per the germline V gene (reference sequence), are LNHDA and SQIVND. Samples from volunteer blood donors who had recovered from COVID-19 were contributed by a second Seattle source. The collaborating institutions used their own protocols to collect whole blood in K2EDTA tubes. Collaborator samples were shipped for TCRbeta analysis as frozen whole blood, isolated PBMCs, or DNA extracted from either sample type. TCRbeta CDR3 regions were amplified from genomic DNA by means of the immunoSEQ Assay, a bias-controlled multiplex PCR. The study's own analysis went as follows. The number of nucleated cells in each sample was estimated from the amplification of reference gene primers within the assay. To quantify the absolute abundance of each unique TCRbeta CDR3 rearrangement, sequence reads were collapsed and filtered. For each sample, productive Simpson clonality was calculated as the square root of Simpson's diversity index across productive rearrangements. TCRdb holds this immuneACCESS table with in-frame rearrangements only. Some clones are missing; in checked studies, unresolved V genes explain under half, and the rest has no known cause. For V, J and clone size, that table is used; D and trimming come from the DNA. Here the sample has approximately 280,000 clones; around 86% occur a single time. Together, the top ten hold 2.1% of the sample.

This entry is derived from a study of blood T cell repertoires in COVID-19 (TCRdb year 2020). Regarding the study in general: Samples covering the acute and convalescent phases of COVID-19 were provided by collaborators in the United States, Italy and Spain. The repertoires were made available in a free public database intended to serve as a resource for research on the immune response to SARS-CoV-2. The sample metadata nearly always contained a de-identified subject ID, COVID-19 status, age in years and sex. The material from the prospective study consisted of cDNA or gDNA derived from T cells, B-cell-depleted T cells, or PBMCs. The dataset comprised deeply sampled blood TCRbeta repertoires from subjects exposed to, actively infected with, or recovered from COVID-19. The samples were drawn from the first 160 participants of the ongoing ImmuneRACE study and from under 1,500 subjects provided by 6 global collaborators. Where HLA class I and class II types were available, the types were taken from metadata supplied by the sample provider, not from assay-based typing.

The full study reports these points: How much clinical and demographic metadata was included differed by source and by participant, and the metadata was provided uncurated.

The TCR originated in a woman aged 25 to 39 who had recovered from COVID-19. What was sequenced was peripheral blood. The sequence joins TRBV19 to TRBJ2-5; TRBD1 matches 8 bases in the middle. The CDR3 region has the sequence CASSRTGIQETQYF. The bases are TGTGCCAGTAGTAGGACAGGGATCCAAGAGACCCAGTACTTC.